Below are 29 T cell receptor beta chains sequenced from a single sample in a study of cytomegalovirus exposure and HLA in healthy donors. This table comes from immunoSEQ multiplex PCR, and its TCRdb copy is limited to in-frame clones, with some not included. The sample carries 300,000 or so clones, roughly 87% recorded once. Sequences were obtained from PBMCs. These receptors came from a man younger than 40 in good health and CMV-seronegative.

The rearrangement joins TRBV18 to TRBJ1-4; D unclear. Between the trimmed V and J ends, which lost 4 bases and 5 bases, there was a span of 8 bases. The length of the CDR3 is 13 residues. Germline V gives CDR1 KGHSH, CDR2 LQKENI. The CDR3 DNA reads as TGTGCCAGCTCACGCGGGGAGAATGAAAAACTGTTTTTT. It is translated as CASSRGENEKLFF.

The rearrangement uses TRBV7-9 and TRBJ1-2, with D possibly matching TRBD1 (5 bases). The CDR3 is made up of 16 amino acids. Germline CDR1 and CDR2: SEHNR and FQNEAQ (reference sequence). V lost 5 bases, J lost 8 bases, and 24 bases lay in between. In DNA, the CDR3 is TGTGCCAGCAGCCCCAGTCTTGGCGGCAGGGTCGAAGGCTACACCTTC. Protein product: CASSPSLGGRVEGYTF.

This chain uses TRBV6-6 with TRBJ1-6, with TRBD1 matching 7 bases. The CDR3 totals 14 residues. The V and J ends lost 2 bases and 6 bases, in that order; junction bases with no gene match: 1. Looked up from germline, CDR1 is MNHNY and CDR2 is SVGAGI (reference sequence). CDR3 residues: CASSYRQGNSPLHF. CDR3 nucleotide sequence: TGTGCCAGCAGTTACCGACAGGGTAATTCACCCCTCCACTTT.

The chain employs TRBV18 and TRBJ2-5; TRBD1 agrees at 7 bases. J gave up 5 bases and V 4 bases, and 7 bases lay outside the gene matches. Germline lookup yields CDR1 KGHSH and CDR2 LQKENI. CDR3 size: 14 residues. CDR3 protein: CASSRDRIAETQYF. As DNA, the CDR3 is TGTGCCAGCTCACGGGACAGAATAGCTGAGACCCAGTACTTC.

The chain combines TRBV11-2 with TRBJ1-5; a weak D match, TRBD1 (6 bases). The CDR3 consists of 15 residues. V shed 5 bases and J shed 5 bases, with 16 bases lying between them. Germline assignment: CDR1 SGHAT and CDR2 FQNNGV. In DNA form, the CDR3 reads TGTGCCAGCAGCACCGGGCAGGGGCTGGATCAGCCCCAGCATTTT. Translating gives CASSTGQGLDQPQHF.

This sequence joins TRBV11-2 and TRBJ2-2; D remains unclear. The V end lost 1 base, the J end lost 0 bases, and 6 bases lay between the germline ends. The CDR3 is 15 amino acids. CDR1 and CDR2 from the germline V gene are SGHAT and FQNNGV. CDR3 loop: CASSLGQTNTGELFF. CDR3 DNA: TGTGCCAGCAGCTTAGGGCAGACGAACACCGGGGAGCTGTTTTTT.

The CDR3 region is CASSLVAGGIPEAFF. The CDR3 nucleotides read TGCGCCAGCAGCTTGGTAGCAGGGGGCATCCCTGAAGCTTTCTTT. The chain carries TRBV5-1 and TRBJ1-1, with 8 bases lining up with TRBD1. This CDR3 is built from 15 residues. After removal of 0 bases from V and 6 bases from J, the junction contained 7 bases not matched to a gene. Germline CDR1 SGHRS, CDR2 YFSETQ.

The V call is TRBV10-1, the J call TRBJ2-5; 10 bases are shared with TRBD2. This CDR3 region has 17 residues. CDR1 and CDR2 from the germline V gene are WNHNN and SYGVQD (reference sequence). V lost 0 bases to trimming and J lost 5 bases; unmatched junction nucleotides: 9. The CDR3: CASSESNILAGTETQYF. CDR3 DNA: TGCGCCAGCAGTGAGTCGAATATACTAGCGGGGACGGAGACCCAGTACTTC.

The chain employs TRBV7-8 and TRBJ1-2; perhaps TRBD1 as D (5 bases). The CDR3 runs 13 residues. Germline CDR1 is SGHVS and CDR2 is FQNEAQ. V was clipped by 1 base and J by 2 bases, with 5 bases between them. For the CDR3, the DNA is TGTGCCAGCAGCTTAGGGGGCAACTATGGCTACACCTTC. Amino acids: CASSLGGNYGYTF.

This chain joins TRBV29-1 and TRBJ1-2, with a possible D match to TRBD1 (6 bases). Per the germline V gene, CDR1 is SQVTM and CDR2 is ANQGSEA. The CDR3 has 14 amino acids. The V gene lost 6 bases and the J gene lost 5 bases, with 19 bases spanning the gap. The CDR3 reads CSVESQGGPYGYTF. CDR3 nucleotides: TGCAGCGTAGAATCACAAGGGGGACCTTATGGCTACACCTTC.

The gene calls are TRBV19 and TRBJ1-5, with 8 bases lining up with TRBD1. Germline assignment: CDR1 LNHDA and CDR2 SQIVND (reference sequence). The trim removed 7 bases at V and 3 bases at J, leaving 5 bases unmatched. The CDR3 totals 14 residues. CDR3 amino acids: CASTPGQANQPQHF. The CDR3, as DNA: TGTGCCAGTACCCCGGGACAGGCCAATCAGCCCCAGCATTTT. The whole variable domain, filled in from reference TRBV19 and TRBJ1-5, reads DGGITQSPKYLFRKEGQNVTLSCEQNLNHDAMYWYRQDPGQGLRLIYYSQIVNDFQKGDIAEGYSVSREKKESFPLTVTSAQKNPTAFYLCASTPGQANQPQHFGDGTRLSIL.

V and J are TRBV5-8 and TRBJ2-7; tentatively, D is TRBD2 (5 bases). The CDR3 extends over 15 amino acids. Looked up from germline, CDR1 is SGHTS and CDR2 is YDEGEE. Trimming stripped 3 bases from V and 0 bases from J, with 13 bases between. The CDR3 loop reads CASSSLPGLSYEQYF. CDR3 sequence (DNA): TGTGCCAGCAGCTCCCTTCCAGGACTCTCCTACGAGCAGTACTTC. Filled out from reference TRBV5-8 and TRBJ2-7, the complete variable domain reads EAGVTQSPTHLIKTRGQQATLRCSPISGHTSVYWYQQALGLGLQFLLWYDEGEERNRGNFPPRFSGRQFPNYSSELNVNALELEDSALYLCASSSLPGLSYEQYFGPGTRLTVT.

V usage is TRBV7-9 and J usage is TRBJ2-3; 10 nucleotides line up with TRBD2. CDR3 length equals 16 residues. CDR1 is SEHNR, CDR2 FQNEAQ, per germline (reference sequence). Trimming took 3 bases from V and 5 from J; bases not matched to a gene: 8. The CDR3 is CASSFPAGGARDTQYF. Here the CDR3 DNA reads TGTGCCAGCAGCTTCCCAGCGGGGGGGGCCCGAGATACGCAGTATTTT.

V is TRBV6-5 and J is TRBJ1-1; unclear D gene. Germline-derived CDR1 and CDR2 are MNHEY and SVGAGI. Deletions cut 2 bases from V and 8 bases from J, with 6 bases between. The CDR3 is 11 amino acids. In DNA form, the CDR3 reads TGTGCCAGCAGTTACGGGGAGGAAGCTTTCTTT. Translation gives CASSYGEEAFF.

The chain uses TRBV5-4 and TRBJ1-1; D is ambiguous. Germline CDR1 is SGHNT and CDR2 is YYREEE (reference sequence). The CDR3 covers 13 residues. Trimming removed 7 bases from V and 3 bases from J, with 13 bases in between. The chain's CDR3 is CASSPGADTEAFF. DNA of the CDR3: TGTGCCAGCTCTCCCGGAGCGGACACTGAAGCTTTCTTT.

The V and J genes are TRBV19 and TRBJ1-5; possible D gene TRBD1, 5 bases. CDR1 LNHDA and CDR2 SQIVND come from the germline V gene (reference sequence). Trimming shortened V by 5 bases and J by 5 bases, and 10 bases separated the two germline ends. The CDR3 loop spans 13 amino acids. The CDR3 loop reads CASSLQVYQPQHF. As DNA, the CDR3 is TGTGCCAGTAGTTTACAGGTTTATCAGCCCCAGCATTTT.

The chain joins TRBV6-5 to TRBJ2-7, with D tentatively TRBD1 (7 bases). CDR1 is MNHEY and CDR2 is SVGAGI in the germline V gene. CDR3 size: 11 residues. V lost 11 bases and J lost 2, with 10 bases in between. In nucleotides, the CDR3 is TGTGCCGCGGGACAGCCCTACGAGCAGTACTTC. Protein sequence: CAAGQPYEQYF.

This clone occurred a few times. The V and J genes are TRBV27 and TRBJ1-2; 9 bases map to TRBD1. Germline CDR1 MNHEY, CDR2 SMNVEV (reference sequence). J gave up 7 bases and V 4 bases, and 4 bases lay outside the gene matches. The CDR3 has 13 residues. CDR3 region: CASSSTGGPGYTF. The CDR3 DNA reads as TGTGCCAGCAGTTCCACAGGGGGCCCTGGCTACACCTTC.

V gene TRBV5-1 combines with J gene TRBJ2-5; a possible D gene is TRBD1 (7 bases). V was pared by 0 bases and J by 2 bases, with 20 bases between. The CDR3 covers 18 residues. CDR1 is SGHRS and CDR2 is YFSETQ in the germline V gene. CDR3 sequence (DNA): TGCGCCAGCAGCTTGGATGTTTGGAGGGGGCGAGGACAAGAGACCCAGTACTTC. Translation gives CASSLDVWRGRGQETQYF.

This chain uses TRBV18 with TRBJ2-5, with a possible D match to TRBD2 (5 bases). Trimming left V 3 bases short and J 5 bases short, with 10 bases between. This CDR3 is 13 amino acids long. Germline V gene sequence: CDR1 KGHSH, CDR2 LQKENI. This CDR3 reads CASSPDSRETQYF. The DNA of the CDR3 is TGTGCCAGCTCACCGGACTCCAGGGAGACCCAGTACTTC.

The V call is TRBV19, the J call TRBJ2-3; no clear D gene. Germline values: CDR1 LNHDA, CDR2 SQIVND (reference sequence). The V end was cut by 3 bases, the J end by 6 bases, with 10 bases between. The CDR3 spans 13 residues. CDR3 DNA sequence: TGTGCCAGTAGTATTAATGCTAGGGATACGCAGTATTTT. Translation gives CASSINARDTQYF.

The chain is built from TRBV5-6 and TRBJ1-2, with 10 bases identical to TRBD1. J gave up 4 bases and V 3 bases, and 0 bases lay outside the gene matches. The CDR3 contains 13 residues. Germline lookup yields CDR1 SGHDT and CDR2 YYEEEE. The CDR3 loop is CASSWDRGYGYTF. CDR3 coding DNA: TGTGCCAGCAGCTGGGACAGGGGCTATGGCTACACCTTC.

V is TRBV2 and J is TRBJ2-1; the match to TRBD2 covers 12 bases. The CDR3 totals 20 residues. V lost 6 bases, J lost 0 bases, and 15 bases stayed unmatched. Germline V gives CDR1 SNHLY, CDR2 FYNNEI. The CDR3 nucleotides are TGTGCCAGCAGCGAATCACTAGCGGGGGGCGAAGACAGCTCCTACAATGAGCAGTTCTTC. Translated: CASSESLAGGEDSSYNEQFF.

This clone was observed a handful of times. Without the conserved terminal phenylalanine or tryptophan, this CDR3 likely stems from a read error. The DNA is omitted, as the CDR3 cannot be located on it reliably, and the CDR3 follows TCRdb's listing. The genes are TRBV25-1 and TRBJ1-1; TRBD1, the table's D call, lacks a check against the DNA. Germline CDR1 reads MGHDK; CDR2 reads SYGVNS. The CDR3 extends over 9 residues, inclusive of both ends. The CDR3 protein is CASSGRDRG.

The chain has TRBV15 and TRBJ2-7, with 12 bases that match TRBD1. CDR3 length: 18 amino acids. V trimming: 1 base; J trimming: 5 bases; junction bases outside the gene matches: 12. Germline V lookup: CDR1 LNHNV, CDR2 YYDKDF (reference sequence). The CDR3 DNA sequence: TGTGCCACCAGCAGAGTTGGGACCGGGACAGGGGGCAGGGACGAGCAGTACTTC. Its translation is CATSRVGTGTGGRDEQYF.

The V gene is TRBV5-1, the J gene TRBJ1-2; 8 nucleotides align to TRBD1. V gave up 1 base and J gave up 3 bases; unmatched junction bases: 11. The germline gives CDR1 SGHRS, CDR2 YFSETQ. This CDR3 contains 17 residues. The chain's CDR3 is CASSLTPRDRMDYGYTF. The CDR3 nucleotides read TGCGCCAGCAGCTTGACCCCAAGGGACAGGATGGACTATGGCTACACCTTC. The entire variable domain, with the rest obtained from reference TRBV5-1 and TRBJ1-2, is as follows: KAGVTQTPRYLIKTRGQQVTLSCSPISGHRSVSWYQQTPGQGLQFLFEYFSETQRNKGNFPGRFSGRQFSNSRSEMNVSTLELGDSALYLCASSLTPRDRMDYGYTFGSGTRLTVV.

The chain carries TRBV7-9 and TRBJ1-4, with TRBD1 matching 8 bases. In germline, CDR1 is SEHNR, CDR2 FQNEAQ (reference sequence). J was trimmed by 8 bases and V by 0 bases; bases with no gene match: 17. The CDR3 runs 19 residues. In DNA form, the CDR3 reads TGTGCCAGCAGCTTAGCGACAGGGGCGAGAGACACAATTGGGGAAAAACTGTTTTTT. Its protein is CASSLATGARDTIGEKLFF.

The rearrangement uses TRBV5-1 and TRBJ2-5; 7 nucleotides match TRBD1. Per the germline V gene, CDR1 is SGHRS and CDR2 is YFSETQ. This CDR3 is 18 amino acids long. V trimming: 0 bases; J trimming: 1 base; junction bases outside the gene matches: 12. The CDR3 nucleotides read TGCGCCAGCAGCTTGGGCCCGCTCAGGGGGAAGCGCCAAGAGACCCAGTACTTC. Translated: CASSLGPLRGKRQETQYF.

This clone was counted a few times. The chain recombines TRBV5-1 with TRBJ1-2; TRBD1 matches at 9 bases. J was trimmed by 7 bases and V by 4 bases; bases with no gene match: 8. CDR1 and CDR2 from the germline V gene are SGHRS and YFSETQ. This CDR3 has 14 amino acids. The DNA of the CDR3 is TGCGCCAGCAGCGGTCCCGGGACAGGGCCTGGCTACACCTTC. Translating gives CASSGPGTGPGYTF. The full variable domain, its missing parts supplied by reference TRBV5-1 and TRBJ1-2, is KAGVTQTPRYLIKTRGQQVTLSCSPISGHRSVSWYQQTPGQGLQFLFEYFSETQRNKGNFPGRFSGRQFSNSRSEMNVSTLELGDSALYLCASSGPGTGPGYTFGSGTRLTVV.